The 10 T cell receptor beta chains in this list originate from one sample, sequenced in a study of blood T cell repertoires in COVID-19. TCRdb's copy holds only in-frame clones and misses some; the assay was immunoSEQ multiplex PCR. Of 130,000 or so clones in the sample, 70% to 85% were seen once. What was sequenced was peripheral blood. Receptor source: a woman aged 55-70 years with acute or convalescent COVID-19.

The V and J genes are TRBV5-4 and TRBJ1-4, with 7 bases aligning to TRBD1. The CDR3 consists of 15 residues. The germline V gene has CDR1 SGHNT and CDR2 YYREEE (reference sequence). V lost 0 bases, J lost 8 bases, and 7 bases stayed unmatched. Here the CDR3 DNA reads TGTGCCAGCAGCTTGGCCGGACAGGTGGGGGAAAAACTGTTTTTT. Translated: CASSLAGQVGEKLFF.

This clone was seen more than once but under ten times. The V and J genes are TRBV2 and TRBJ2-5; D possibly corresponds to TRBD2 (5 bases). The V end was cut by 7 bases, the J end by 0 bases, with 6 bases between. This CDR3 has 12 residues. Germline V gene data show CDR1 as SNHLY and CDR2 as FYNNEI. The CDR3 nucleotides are TGTGCCAGCACGGGGTACCAAGAGACCCAGTACTTC. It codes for CASTGYQETQYF.

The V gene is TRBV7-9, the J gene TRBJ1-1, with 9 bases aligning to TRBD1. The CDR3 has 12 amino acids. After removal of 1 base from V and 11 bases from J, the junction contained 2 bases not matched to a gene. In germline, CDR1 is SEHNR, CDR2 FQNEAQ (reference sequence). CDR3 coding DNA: TGTGCCAGCAGCTTAGGGGACAGGGTTGCTTTCTTT. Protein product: CASSLGDRVAFF.

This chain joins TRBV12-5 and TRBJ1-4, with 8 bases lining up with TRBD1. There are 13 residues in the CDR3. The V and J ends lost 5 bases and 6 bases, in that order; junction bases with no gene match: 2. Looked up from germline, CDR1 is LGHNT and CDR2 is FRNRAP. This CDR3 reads CASGLDRDEKLFF. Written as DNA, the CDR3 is TGTGCTAGTGGTCTGGACAGGGATGAAAAACTGTTTTTT.

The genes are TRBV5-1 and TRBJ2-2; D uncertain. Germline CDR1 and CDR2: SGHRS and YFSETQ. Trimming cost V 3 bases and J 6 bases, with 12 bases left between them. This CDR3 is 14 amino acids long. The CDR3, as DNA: TGCGCCAGCAGCTACTTAATTGAGGCCGGGGAGCTGTTTTTT. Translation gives CASSYLIEAGELFF.

The CDR3 DNA follows: TGTGCCAGCGGGACAGGGGTGGAAAAACTGTTTTTT. It is translated as CASGTGVEKLFF. V gene TRBV2 combines with J gene TRBJ1-4, with 10 bases aligning to TRBD1. The CDR3 covers 12 residues. Germline CDR1 SNHLY, CDR2 FYNNEI. Germline trimming cut 8 bases from V and 8 bases from J; bases unmatched to any gene: 2.

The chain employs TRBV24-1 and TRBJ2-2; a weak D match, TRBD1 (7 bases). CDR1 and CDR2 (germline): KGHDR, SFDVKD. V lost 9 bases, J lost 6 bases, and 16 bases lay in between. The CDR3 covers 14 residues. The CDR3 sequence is CATAGRGAPGELFF. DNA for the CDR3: TGTGCCACCGCCGGCAGGGGGGCTCCCGGGGAGCTGTTTTTT.

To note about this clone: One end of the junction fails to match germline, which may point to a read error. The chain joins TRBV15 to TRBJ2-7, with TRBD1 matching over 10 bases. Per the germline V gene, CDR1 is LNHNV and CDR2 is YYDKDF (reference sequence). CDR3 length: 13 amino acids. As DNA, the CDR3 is TGTGCCACCAGCAAGGGACAGGGGTACGGGCAGTACTTC. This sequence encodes CATSKGQGYGQYF. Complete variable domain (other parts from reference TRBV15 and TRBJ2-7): DAMVIQNPRYQVTQFGKPVTLSCSQTLNHNVMYWYQQKSSQAPKLLFHYYDKDFNNEADTPDNFQSRRPNTSFCFLDIRSPGLGDTAMYLCATSKGQGYGQYFGPGTRLTVT.

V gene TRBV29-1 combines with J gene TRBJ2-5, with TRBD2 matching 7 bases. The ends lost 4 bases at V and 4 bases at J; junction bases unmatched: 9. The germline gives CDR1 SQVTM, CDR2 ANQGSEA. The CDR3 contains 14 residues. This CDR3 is CSVAPGGRGETQYF. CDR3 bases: TGCAGCGTTGCTCCGGGAGGTCGGGGAGAGACCCAGTACTTC.

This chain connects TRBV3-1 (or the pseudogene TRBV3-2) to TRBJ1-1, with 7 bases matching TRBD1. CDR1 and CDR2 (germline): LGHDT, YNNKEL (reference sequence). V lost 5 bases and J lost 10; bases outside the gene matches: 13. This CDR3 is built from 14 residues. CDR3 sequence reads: CASSRDRADRRAFF. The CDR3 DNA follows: TGTGCCAGCAGCAGAGACAGGGCGGATCGGAGAGCTTTCTTT.